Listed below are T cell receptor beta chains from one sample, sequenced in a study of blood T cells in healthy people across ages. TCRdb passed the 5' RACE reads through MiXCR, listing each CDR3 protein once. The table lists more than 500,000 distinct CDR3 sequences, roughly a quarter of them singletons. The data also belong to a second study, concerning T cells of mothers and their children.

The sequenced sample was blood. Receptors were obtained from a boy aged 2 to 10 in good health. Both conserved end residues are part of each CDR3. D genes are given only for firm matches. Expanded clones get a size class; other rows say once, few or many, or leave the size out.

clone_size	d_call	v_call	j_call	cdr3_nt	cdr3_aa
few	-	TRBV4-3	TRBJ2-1	TGCGCCAGCAGCCATAGCGCGGCCACCGGGGGCAATGAGCAGTTCTTC	CASSHSAATGGNEQFF
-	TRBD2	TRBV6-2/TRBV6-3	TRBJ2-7	TGTGCCAGCAGAGGGGCTAGCGGGGATCACTCCTACGAGCAGTACTTC	CASRGASGDHSYEQYF
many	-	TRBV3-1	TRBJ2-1	TGTGCCAGCAGCCAAACAGGTAGCAATGAGCAGTTCTTC	CASSQTGSNEQFF
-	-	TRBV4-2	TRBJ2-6	TGTGCCAGCAGCCAAGTGCAGGATCCTCACCCCGTCCTGACTTTC	CASSQVQDPHPVLTF
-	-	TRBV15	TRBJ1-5	TGTGCCACCAGCGCGGTAGAAGTCCGGTGGTATCAGCCCCAGCATTTT	CATSAVEVRWYQPQHF
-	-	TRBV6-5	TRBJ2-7	TGTGCCAGCAGTTACCGGTGGGGTCGTGGAAACTACGAGCAGTACTTC	CASSYRWGRGNYEQYF
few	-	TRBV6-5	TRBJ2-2	TGTGCCAGCAGTCCGGGGGCGCTTCCCGGGGAGCTGTTTTTT	CASSPGALPGELFF
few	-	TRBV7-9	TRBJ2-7	TGTGCCAGCAGCTTCCGGGACAAAAACTACGAGCAGTACTTC	CASSFRDKNYEQYF
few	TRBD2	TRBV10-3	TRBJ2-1	TGTGCCACACGGCCGGGACTAATAAGTGAGCAGTTCTTC	CATRPGLISEQFF
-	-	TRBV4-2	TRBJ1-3	TGTGCCAGCAGCCAAGATTTGGCAGGGAGGACTGGAAACACCATATATTTT	CASSQDLAGRTGNTIYF
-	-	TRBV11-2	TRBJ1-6	TGTGCCAGCAAGAATCGGGGGTTCAATTCACCCCTCCACTTT	CASKNRGFNSPLHF
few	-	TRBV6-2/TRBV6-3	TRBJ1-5	TGTGCCAGCAGTTACGACAGGTTAGGCAATCAGCCCCAGCATTTT	CASSYDRLGNQPQHF
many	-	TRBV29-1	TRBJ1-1	TGCAGCGCCCAGCGTGGGAGGGACACTGAAGCTTTCTTT	CSAQRGRDTEAFF
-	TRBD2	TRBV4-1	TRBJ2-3	TGCGCCAGCAGCTTCACTCCGGGACTAGCGGACGCATGGGATACGCAGTATTTT	CASSFTPGLADAWDTQYF
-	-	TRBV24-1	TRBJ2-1	TGTGCCACCACAATGGGGGACTCTCATAGCTCCTACAATGAGCAGTTCTTC	CATTMGDSHSSYNEQFF
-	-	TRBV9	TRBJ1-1	TGTGCCAGCAGCCTGATGGGCGCCCACAGCGACACTGAAGCTTTCTTT	CASSLMGAHSDTEAFF